This T cell receptor beta chain was captured by sequencing in a study of blood T cell repertoires in COVID-19. Study-wide background: Collection of acute and convalescent COVID-19 samples took place in the United States, Italy and Spain. PBMCs, B-cell-depleted T cells, or T cells provided the cDNA or gDNA that made up the material.

The ends lost 0 bases at V and 9 bases at J; junction bases unmatched: 9. The CDR3 is made up of 18 amino acids. Germline values: CDR1 LNHNV, CDR2 YYDKDF (reference sequence). As originally analysed: Reference gene primer amplification gave estimated nucleated cell counts. Assay used: immunoSEQ multiplex PCR; TCRdb lists only in-frame clones, some missing. That table gives V, J and clone size, and the DNA gave D and trimming. Found here are around 170,000 clones, 84% of them singletons; the top ten hold around an eighth. This clone was seen a handful of times. The chain links TRBV15 to TRBJ1-6; 12 positions match TRBD1. Sample: peripheral blood. The source is a man younger than 35 with active or convalescent COVID-19. CDR3 DNA: TGTGCCACCAGCAGAGAAGCCGGGACAGGGGGCTACTTTTCACCCCTCCACTTT. Residues: CATSREAGTGGYFSPLHF.